A single sample is the source of the 32 T cell receptor beta chains below, sequenced in a study of a mutant IDH1 vaccine in newly diagnosed glioma. The time point denotes: week 11, during vaccination. Vaccination used 300 ug of mutant IDH1 20-mer peptide per dose, with topical imiquimod. Method: immunoSEQ multiplex PCR; TCRdb's copy keeps in-frame clones and lacks some. The sample includes 55,000 to 65,000 clones, roughly four fifths of them seen just once. No antigen is known for these receptors. The specimen was PBMCs, collected from a glioma patient whose treatment included an IDH1 peptide vaccine. The receptors stem from a man aged 25 to 40 with glioma.

The chain uses TRBV30 and TRBJ2-7; 8 bases are a match to TRBD2. CDR1 GTSNPN and CDR2 SVGIG come from the germline V gene (reference sequence). The trim removed 4 bases at V and 6 bases at J, leaving 11 bases unmatched. The CDR3 totals 14 residues. The CDR3 is CAWNVAGGSAEQYF. The CDR3 nucleotides read TGTGCCTGGAACGTTGCGGGAGGTTCCGCCGAGCAGTACTTC. The entire variable domain, with the rest obtained from reference TRBV30 and TRBJ2-7, is as follows: SQTIHQWPATLVQPVGSPLSLECTVEGTSNPNLYWYRQAAGRGLQLLFYSVGIGQISSEVPQNLSASRPQDRQFILSSKKLLLSDSGFYLCAWNVAGGSAEQYFGPGTRLTVT.

The chain has TRBV5-5 and TRBJ2-3; 10 positions agree with TRBD2. Germline CDR1 SGHKS, CDR2 YYEKEE (reference sequence). This CDR3 has 15 amino acids. With 2 bases clipped from V and 7 bases from J, the junction kept 7 bases outside the gene matches. CDR3 nucleotide sequence: TGTGCCAGCAGCTTAGCTAGCGGGAGAGGTAATACGCAGTATTTT. Amino acids: CASSLASGRGNTQYF.

V gene TRBV6-5 combines with J gene TRBJ1-2; tentative D call: TRBD1 (5 bases). Germline lookup yields CDR1 MNHEY and CDR2 SVGAGI. Trimming took 6 bases from V and 1 from J, leaving 12 bases between them. This CDR3 is 14 amino acids long. DNA for the CDR3: TGTGCCAGCAGCCCGCGGGGCAGTAACTATGGCTACACCTTC. Protein product: CASSPRGSNYGYTF.

The V and J genes are TRBV23-1 and TRBJ2-1, with 7 bases fitting TRBD1. TRBV23-1 is known as an ORF, though its function is uncertain. CDR3 length: 16 residues. After removal of 2 bases from V and 4 bases from J, the junction contained 8 bases not matched to a gene. CDR3 nucleotide sequence: TGCGCCAGCAGTCAAACCGACAGGGAAGCTTACAATGAGCAGTTCTTC. Protein: CASSQTDREAYNEQFF.

The chain combines TRBV18 with TRBJ1-2, with a weak D call TRBD1 (5 bases). CDR3 length: 14 amino acids. The V end lost 4 bases, the J end lost 5 bases, and 14 bases lay between the germline ends. Per germline, CDR1 KGHSH and CDR2 LQKENI. CDR3 in amino acids: CASSLNQEGYGYTF. CDR3 in DNA: TGTGCCAGCTCACTAAATCAAGAGGGGTATGGCTACACCTTC.

The gene calls are TRBV19 and TRBJ2-1; 16 nucleotides line up with TRBD2. Trimming removed 5 bases from V and 8 bases from J; junction bases left unmatched: 18. CDR1 is LNHDA and CDR2 is SQIVND in the germline V gene (reference sequence). This CDR3 comprises 20 residues. CDR3 in amino acids: CASSRTGLAGGLASVDEQFF. As DNA, the CDR3 is TGTGCCAGTAGTCGGACGGGACTAGCGGGAGGGCTAGCGTCGGTGGATGAGCAGTTCTTC.

The V and J genes are TRBV19 and TRBJ2-4; 9 bases map to TRBD1. With V trimmed by 7 bases and J by 7 bases, 5 bases remained unmatched. Germline V gene data show CDR1 as LNHDA and CDR2 as SQIVND (reference sequence). This CDR3 has 13 residues. This CDR3 reads CASTKTGGNIQYF. The CDR3 DNA reads TGTGCCAGTACTAAGACAGGGGGGAACATTCAGTACTTC.

This clone appeared a few times. The V and J genes are TRBV5-1 and TRBJ1-2; 8 positions agree with TRBD1. The length of the CDR3 is 13 residues. V shed 4 bases and J 8 bases; nucleotides not matched to a gene: 7. In germline, CDR1 is SGHRS, CDR2 YFSETQ. CDR3 DNA: TGCGCCAGCAGCCCCGGACAGGGTAAGGGCTACACCTTC. Translating gives CASSPGQGKGYTF.

J is TRBJ1-2 and V is TRBV5-1; TRBD1 might be the D (6 bases). V was trimmed by 0 bases and J by 1 base, leaving 7 bases between them. This CDR3 has 14 residues. In germline, CDR1 is SGHRS, CDR2 YFSETQ. CDR3 DNA: TGCGCCAGCAGCTTGGACAGGGTTAACTATGGCTACACCTTC. Encoded protein: CASSLDRVNYGYTF. The whole variable domain, filled in from reference TRBV5-1 and TRBJ1-2, reads KAGVTQTPRYLIKTRGQQVTLSCSPISGHRSVSWYQQTPGQGLQFLFEYFSETQRNKGNFPGRFSGRQFSNSRSEMNVSTLELGDSALYLCASSLDRVNYGYTFGSGTRLTVV.

The chain uses TRBV28 and TRBJ2-7; 12 bases are shared with TRBD2. V lost 7 bases and J lost 2; bases outside the gene matches: 6. Germline V gene lookup returns CDR1 MDHEN and CDR2 SYDVKM. CDR3 length equals 15 residues. CDR3 loop: CASNPPSGGAYEQYF. DNA for the CDR3: TGTGCCAGCAACCCCCCTAGCGGGGGGGCCTACGAGCAGTACTTC.

The V gene is TRBV30, the J gene TRBJ1-1; TRBD1 matches at 7 bases. CDR1 is GTSNPN and CDR2 is SVGIG in the germline V gene (reference sequence). The CDR3 covers 15 residues. With V trimmed by 1 base and J by 1 base, 6 bases remained unmatched. CDR3 DNA: TGTGCCTGGAGTGATCCAGGGGGGGCGAACACTGAAGCTTTCTTT. Its protein product is CAWSDPGGANTEAFF.

This chain joins TRBV6-6 and TRBJ1-5; D is unclear. This CDR3 has 13 amino acids. Deletions cut 7 bases from V and 7 bases from J, with 14 bases between. Germline values: CDR1 MNHNY, CDR2 SVGAGI (reference sequence). The DNA of the CDR3 is TGTGCCAGCATGGGTGAGCCCTACCAGCCCCAGCATTTT. This codes for CASMGEPYQPQHF.

Only one count was recorded for this clone. This chain uses TRBV6-5 with TRBJ2-3; possible D gene TRBD1, 6 bases. Trimming pared 7 bases from V and 0 bases from J, leaving 14 bases between. There are 15 residues in the CDR3. The V gene's germline CDR1 is MNHEY and CDR2 SVGAGI. The CDR3 spells CASKMGHSSTDTQYF. CDR3 coding DNA: TGTGCCAGCAAGATGGGACATTCTAGCACAGATACGCAGTATTTT.

V and J are TRBV11-2 and TRBJ1-6, with 12 bases lining up with TRBD1. This CDR3 has 15 amino acids. Trimming took 3 bases from V and 19 from J; bases not matched to a gene: 13. In germline, CDR1 is SGHAT, CDR2 FQNNGV. CDR3 sequence (DNA): TGTGCCAGCAGCTTCGCCGGGACAGGGGGCTACGGGGTGCACTTT. Protein sequence: CASSFAGTGGYGVHF.

V usage is TRBV18 and J usage is TRBJ1-1, with 8 bases lining up with TRBD1. Germline CDR1 and CDR2: KGHSH and LQKENI. Trimming cost V 3 bases and J 7 bases; bases outside gene matches: 10. The CDR3 is 15 amino acids. CDR3 sequence: CASSPGTGIMGEAFF. In DNA, the CDR3 is TGTGCCAGCTCACCGGGGACAGGCATTATGGGTGAAGCTTTCTTT.

The chain joins TRBV5-1 to TRBJ2-7, with 10 nucleotides matching TRBD1. The CDR3 has 14 residues. V shed 4 bases, J shed 6 bases, and the junction held 7 bases outside the gene matches. Germline CDR1 and CDR2: SGHRS and YFSETQ. The CDR3 loop reads CASSRGQGVVEQYF. DNA for the CDR3: TGCGCCAGCAGCCGAGGACAGGGGGTCGTCGAGCAGTACTTC.

This chain joins TRBV11-2 and TRBJ2-5; D is unresolved. V lost 5 bases, J lost 5 bases, and 9 bases lay in between. This CDR3 has 12 residues. Looked up from germline, CDR1 is SGHAT and CDR2 is FQNNGV. CDR3 sequence (DNA): TGTGCCAGCAGCCCCGATTTCGAGACCCAGTACTTC. Its translation: CASSPDFETQYF.

This clone was seen only once. The CDR3 region is CASSEFSGFLYEQYF. CDR3 bases: TGTGCCAGCAGCGAGTTCAGCGGGTTCCTCTACGAGCAGTACTTC. V and J are TRBV11-1 and TRBJ2-7; D might be TRBD2 (6 bases). Germline lookup yields CDR1 SGHAT and CDR2 FQDESV (reference sequence). Trimming shortened V by 5 bases and J by 3 bases, and 17 bases separated the two germline ends. The CDR3 length is 15 residues.

The V call is TRBV27, the J call TRBJ2-3; TRBD2 agrees at 9 bases. With 5 bases clipped from V and 3 bases from J, the junction kept 9 bases outside the gene matches. From germline, CDR1 is MNHEY and CDR2 SMNVEV (reference sequence). The CDR3 loop spans 16 amino acids. In DNA form, the CDR3 reads TGTGCCAGCAGTCCCCGGGGTAGCGGGAGAACAGATACGCAGTATTTT. Translating it yields CASSPRGSGRTDTQYF.

This chain uses TRBV5-6 with TRBJ2-7; perhaps D is TRBD1 or TRBD2 (6 bases each). CDR1 SGHDT and CDR2 YYEEEE come from the germline V gene. The CDR3 is 14 residues long. Trimming removed 4 bases from V and 4 bases from J, with 15 bases in between. CDR3: CASSHGRGRYEQYF. The DNA of the CDR3 is TGTGCCAGCAGCCATGGACGGGGGCGTTACGAGCAGTACTTC.

V gene TRBV28 combines with J gene TRBJ1-5; tentatively, D is TRBD1 (6 bases). The CDR3 sequence is 14 residues long. Germline assignment: CDR1 MDHEN and CDR2 SYDVKM. Trimming removed 3 bases at V and 7 bases at J, with 13 bases between. CDR3 loop: CASSFPRGVQPQHF. As DNA, the CDR3 is TGTGCCAGCAGTTTCCCCAGGGGTGTGCAGCCCCAGCATTTT. Drawing the rest from reference TRBV28 and TRBJ1-5, the complete variable domain is DVKVTQSSRYLVKRTGEKVFLECVQDMDHENMFWYRQDPGLGLRLIYFSYDVKMKEKGDIPEGYSVSREKKERFSLILESASTNQTSMYLCASSFPRGVQPQHFGDGTRLSIL.

The CDR3 DNA reads TGTGCCAGCAGCTATTCTCAGGGTCTTGTGGATACGCAGTATTTT. It specifies CASSYSQGLVDTQYF. The chain links TRBV9 to TRBJ2-3, with a tentative D call TRBD1 (5 bases). The CDR3 runs to 15 residues. The V end was cut by 4 bases, the J end by 6 bases, with 18 bases between. Germline V gene lookup returns CDR1 SGDLS and CDR2 YYNGEE.

This chain connects TRBV18 to TRBJ1-5, with D hard to call. There are 16 residues in the CDR3. Germline assignment: CDR1 KGHSH and CDR2 LQKENI. V shed 6 bases and J shed 2 bases, with 17 bases lying between them. The CDR3 sequence is CASSVRPQDGNQPQHF. Here the CDR3 DNA reads TGTGCCAGCTCTGTAAGACCCCAGGATGGCAATCAGCCCCAGCATTTT.

The rearrangement joins TRBV29-1 to TRBJ2-5; D call uncertain. CDR1 and CDR2 from the germline V gene are SQVTM and ANQGSEA. The V and J ends lost 5 bases and 5 bases respectively, with 9 bases between them. This CDR3 region has 11 residues. CDR3 in amino acids: CSVIGLETQYF. The DNA for the CDR3 is TGCAGCGTTATAGGGTTGGAGACCCAGTACTTC.

There are a few counts of this clone. The V gene is TRBV27, the J gene TRBJ2-3, with D hard to call. Trimming pared 0 bases from V and 1 base from J, leaving 11 bases between. Germline V gene sequence: CDR1 MNHEY, CDR2 SMNVEV (reference sequence). The CDR3 length is 16 residues. DNA of the CDR3: TGTGCCAGCAGTTTATCGATATATGGCGGCACAGATACGCAGTATTTT. This gives the protein CASSLSIYGGTDTQYF.

This chain joins TRBV4-2 and TRBJ2-1; TRBD2 aligns across 8 bases. The V gene's germline CDR1 is LGHNA and CDR2 YNFKEQ. CDR3 length equals 15 residues. The V segment lost 4 bases and the J segment 9 bases; nucleotides outside the gene matches: 11. The chain's CDR3 is CASSRGQRELVEQFF. DNA for the CDR3: TGTGCCAGCAGCCGGGGCCAGCGGGAGTTAGTTGAGCAGTTCTTC.

The V call is TRBV7-6, the J call TRBJ2-3, with 7 bases fitting TRBD1. Germline V lookup: CDR1 SGHVS, CDR2 FNYEAQ. With 4 bases clipped from V and 7 bases from J, the junction kept 2 bases outside the gene matches. CDR3 length equals 12 residues. CDR3: CASSSTGYTQYF. CDR3 bases: TGTGCCAGCAGCTCGACAGGGTATACGCAGTATTTT.

The chain couples TRBV7-9 to TRBJ1-2, with unresolved D. Trimming stripped 2 bases from V and 3 bases from J, with 10 bases between. This CDR3 spans 14 amino acids. Germline V gives CDR1 SEHNR, CDR2 FQNEAQ (reference sequence). The CDR3 DNA reads TGTGCCAGCAGCTTAAATACAGACTACTATGGCTACACCTTC. This translates into CASSLNTDYYGYTF.

This clone has only a few counts. V and J are TRBV5-1 and TRBJ2-1; 8 bases fit TRBD2. Germline lookup yields CDR1 SGHRS and CDR2 YFSETQ. Unmatched junction bases numbered 9, after V lost 2 bases and J lost 8 bases. CDR3 length equals 15 residues. As DNA, the CDR3 is TGCGCCAGCAGCTTAAACCCGGGGGGGCCCCATGAGCAGTTCTTC. Its translation is CASSLNPGGPHEQFF.

The chain couples TRBV7-9 to TRBJ2-3; 10 nucleotides match TRBD2. The CDR3 runs 18 residues. Germline V gene sequence: CDR1 SEHNR, CDR2 FQNEAQ (reference sequence). V shed 2 bases, J shed 2 bases, and the junction held 10 bases outside the gene matches. For the CDR3, the DNA is TGTGCCAGCAGCTTACCACTAGCGGGGACCTCTTACACAGATACGCAGTATTTT. Its translation: CASSLPLAGTSYTDTQYF.

The genes are TRBV19 and TRBJ1-1, with D hard to call. The germline gives CDR1 LNHDA, CDR2 SQIVND (reference sequence). V gave up 1 base and J gave up 3 bases, with 9 bases separating them. CDR3 size: 14 residues. The CDR3 spells CASSIAGGDTEAFF. The CDR3 DNA follows: TGTGCCAGTAGTATAGCGGGAGGAGACACTGAAGCTTTCTTT. The variable domain in full, with the rest retrieved from reference TRBV19 and TRBJ1-1, is DGGITQSPKYLFRKEGQNVTLSCEQNLNHDAMYWYRQDPGQGLRLIYYSQIVNDFQKGDIAEGYSVSREKKESFPLTVTSAQKNPTAFYLCASSIAGGDTEAFFGQGTRLTVV.

The rearrangement uses TRBV9 and TRBJ1-3; the D is unclear. The CDR3 is 13 amino acids. Trimming took 4 bases from V and 0 from J, leaving 5 bases between them. Germline V gives CDR1 SGDLS, CDR2 YYNGEE. CDR3 coding DNA: TGTGCCAGCAGCAGCCACTCTGGAAACACCATATATTTT. Encoded protein: CASSSHSGNTIYF.